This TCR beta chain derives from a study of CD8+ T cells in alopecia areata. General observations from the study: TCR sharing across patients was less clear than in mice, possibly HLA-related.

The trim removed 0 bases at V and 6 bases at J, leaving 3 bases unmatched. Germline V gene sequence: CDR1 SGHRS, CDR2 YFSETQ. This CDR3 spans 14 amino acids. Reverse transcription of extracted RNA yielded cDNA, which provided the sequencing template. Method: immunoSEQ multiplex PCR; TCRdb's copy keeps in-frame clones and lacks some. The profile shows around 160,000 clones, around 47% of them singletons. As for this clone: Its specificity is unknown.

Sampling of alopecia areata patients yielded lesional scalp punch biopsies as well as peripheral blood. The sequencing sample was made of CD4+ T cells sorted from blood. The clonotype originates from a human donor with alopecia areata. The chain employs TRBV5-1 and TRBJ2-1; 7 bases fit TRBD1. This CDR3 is CASSLDRQGNEQFF. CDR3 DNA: TGCGCCAGCAGCTTGGATCGACAGGGCAATGAGCAGTTCTTC.